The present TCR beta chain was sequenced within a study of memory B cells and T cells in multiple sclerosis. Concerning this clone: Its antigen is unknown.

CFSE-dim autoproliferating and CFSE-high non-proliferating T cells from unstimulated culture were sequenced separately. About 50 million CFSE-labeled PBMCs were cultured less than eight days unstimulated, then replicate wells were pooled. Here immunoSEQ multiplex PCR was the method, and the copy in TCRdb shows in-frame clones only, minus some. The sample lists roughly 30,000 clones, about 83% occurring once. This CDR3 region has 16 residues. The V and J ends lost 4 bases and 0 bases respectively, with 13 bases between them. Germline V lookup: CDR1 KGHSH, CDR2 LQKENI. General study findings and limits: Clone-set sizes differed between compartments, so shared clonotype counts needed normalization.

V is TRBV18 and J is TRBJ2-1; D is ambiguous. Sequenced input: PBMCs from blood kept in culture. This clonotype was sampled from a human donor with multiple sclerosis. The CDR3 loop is CASSQPTARSYNEQFF. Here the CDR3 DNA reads TGTGCCAGCTCACAACCAACAGCCCGCTCCTACAATGAGCAGTTCTTC.